These T cell receptor beta chains were read from a single sample in a study of graft-versus-host responses after intestinal transplantation. Sequencing used immunoSEQ multiplex PCR; TCRdb keeps in-frame clones, though not all of them. The sample holds under 95,000 clones, roughly 90% seen once. No antigens are known for them. The specimen comprised unstimulated CD8+ T cells sorted from spleen or lymph node cells, sampled before intestinal transplant. Receptor source: a human donor who received an intestinal transplant. Each CDR3 is given with its conserved first and last residue. D genes are given only for firm matches.

D gene	V gene	J gene	CDR3 protein
-	TRBV5-5	TRBJ1-5	CASSRSAQADQPQHF
-	TRBV28	TRBJ1-1	CASSLFAAPPRRLGTEAFF
-	TRBV4-1	TRBJ2-7	CASSQEYIDMGETYEQYF
-	TRBV5-1	TRBJ2-2	CASSLGGTDPTGELFF
TRBD2	TRBV4-2	TRBJ2-7	CASSPRTSGYEQYF
-	TRBV30	TRBJ2-2	CAWSSAATGELFF
-	TRBV2	TRBJ2-5	CASGTFQETQYF
-	TRBV2	TRBJ2-7	CASSPPGESPYEQYF
-	TRBV4-1	TRBJ2-7	CASSQGATVAYEQYF
TRBD2	TRBV19	TRBJ2-7	CASSIIAGLVHEQYF
-	TRBV21-1	TRBJ1-2	CASSKSGGAENYGYTF
-	TRBV25-1	TRBJ1-2	CASSEKGGVSYGYTF
-	TRBV28	TRBJ1-5	CASINWGRTQPQHF
TRBD2	TRBV7-2	TRBJ2-7	CASSPLAGVGEQYF
TRBD1	TRBV6-5	-	CASSYGTDSPYEQYF
-	TRBV7-3	TRBJ2-7	CASSYNAGNEQYF
-	TRBV27	TRBJ2-3	CASSRIGGLTVPAHTQYF
-	TRBV28	TRBJ2-5	CASSPIGFWRTQYF
TRBD1	TRBV27	TRBJ2-2	CASSSPGARGTGELFF
-	TRBV7-3	TRBJ2-1	CASSLGGGEQFF
TRBD2	TRBV7-9	TRBJ2-5	CASSFGIAGEETQYF
TRBD2	TRBV7-6	TRBJ2-2	CASSLGAGVPGELFF
TRBD1	TRBV7-8	TRBJ2-7	CASSALGTGESYEQYF
TRBD1	TRBV29-1	TRBJ2-7	CSVLSFHPGQGPYEQYF
-	TRBV11-2	TRBJ1-1	CASSSYEDRPNTEAFF
-	TRBV15	TRBJ1-5	CATSSDQGNQPQHF
-	TRBV6-5	TRBJ2-1	CASSWQIYNEQFF
-	TRBV18	TRBJ1-1	CASSRDPPGGGFFSNAEAFF
TRBD2	TRBV27	TRBJ2-7	CASSPPRDTGGVYEQYF
TRBD2	TRBV19	TRBJ2-3	CASRKLAGDTDTQYF
-	TRBV7-3	TRBJ2-1	CASSRFGGFPYNEQFF
TRBD2	TRBV27	TRBJ2-1	CASSLSGDNEQFF
-	TRBV19	TRBJ1-2	CASSTSYGYTF
-	TRBV7-9	TRBJ1-2	CASSLARGLNYGYTF
TRBD2	TRBV18	TRBJ2-1	CASSPPERGSYNEQFF
-	TRBV11-2	TRBJ2-7	CASSLDPGEQYF
TRBD1	TRBV30	TRBJ2-1	CAWRSRDRTTNEQFF
-	TRBV2	TRBJ1-1	CARSKTGLNTEAFF
TRBD2	TRBV9	TRBJ2-3	CASSVASVAGSTDTQYF
-	TRBV7-9	TRBJ1-2	CASSLTGNGYTF